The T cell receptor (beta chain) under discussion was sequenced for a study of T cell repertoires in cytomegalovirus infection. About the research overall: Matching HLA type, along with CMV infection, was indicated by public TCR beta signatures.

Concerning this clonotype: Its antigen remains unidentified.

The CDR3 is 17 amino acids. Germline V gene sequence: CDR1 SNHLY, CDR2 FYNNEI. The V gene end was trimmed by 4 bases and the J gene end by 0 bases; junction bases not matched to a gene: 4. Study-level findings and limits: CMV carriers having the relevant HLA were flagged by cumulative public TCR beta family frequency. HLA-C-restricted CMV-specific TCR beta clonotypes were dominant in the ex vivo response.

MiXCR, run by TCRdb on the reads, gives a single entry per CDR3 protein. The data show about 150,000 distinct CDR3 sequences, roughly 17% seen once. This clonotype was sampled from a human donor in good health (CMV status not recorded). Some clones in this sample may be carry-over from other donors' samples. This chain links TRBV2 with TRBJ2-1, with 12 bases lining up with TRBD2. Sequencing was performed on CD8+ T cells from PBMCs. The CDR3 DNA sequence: TGTGCCAGCAGTGCAGGACTAGCGGGGAGCTCCTACAATGAGCAGTTCTTC. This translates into CASSAGLAGSSYNEQFF.